The 32 T cell receptor beta chains given below trace back to one sample, sequenced in a study of regulatory T cells in long-lasting Graves disease. Regarding time point: newly diagnosed GD, antithyroid drugs for less than 3 months. The TCR library was prepared using RNA isolated from PBMCs. Relying on iRepertoire HTBI primers and Arm-PCR of CDR3 regions, the team built TCR beta libraries. TCRdb processed the multiplex PCR reads anew with MiXCR; each CDR3 protein has one entry. Found here are approximately 560,000 distinct CDR3 sequences, about 16% of them singletons; the top ten hold around 13%. These same data were also listed under a study on T cells in Graves' hyperthyroidism and ophthalmopathy.

The sample in question was peripheral blood mononuclear cells (PBMCs), obtained at new diagnosis, from a patient treated with antithyroid drugs. The receptors come from a man between 18 and 29 years old with Graves disease.

The rearrangement uses TRBV6-2 or TRBV6-3 and TRBJ2-2; 11 bases are shared with TRBD2. The CDR3 totals 17 residues. Germline V gene data show CDR1 as MNHEY and CDR2 as SVGEGT. Unmatched junction bases numbered 8, after V lost 0 bases and J lost 8 bases. CDR3 sequence reads: CASSYSRLAGRSGELFF. In DNA form, the CDR3 reads TGTGCCAGCAGTTACTCGAGACTAGCGGGACGATCGGGGGAGCTGTTTTTT.

Many counts were recorded for this clonotype. The gene calls are TRBV7-9 and TRBJ2-3; no firm D call. The V and J ends lost 3 bases and 0 bases respectively, with 4 bases between them. In germline, CDR1 is SEHNR, CDR2 FQNEAQ (reference sequence). The CDR3 contains 13 residues. The CDR3 coding sequence is TGTGCCAGCAGCTTGGCTAGCACAGATACGCAGTATTTT. Its translation: CASSLASTDTQYF.

This clonotype was seen at least ten times. The CDR3: CASSEGFSLAKNIQYF. The DNA of the CDR3 is TGTGCCAGCAGTGAAGGGTTCAGTCTAGCCAAAAACATTCAGTACTTC. This chain links TRBV2 with TRBJ2-4; D is undetermined. The CDR3 runs 16 residues. Germline CDR1 and CDR2: SNHLY and FYNNEI. Trimming left V 1 base short and J 0 bases short, with 10 bases between.

With respect to this clonotype: Relative to the germline gene, one junction end is altered; a read error may explain this. This chain links TRBV5-1 with TRBJ2-1; TRBD2 agrees at 12 bases. This CDR3 spans 14 amino acids. Germline CDR1 SGHRS, CDR2 YFSETQ. CDR3 nucleotides: TGCGCCGGCAGCTCTTTTCTAGCGGGGGGGGAGCAGTTCTTC. It translates to CAGSSFLAGGEQFF.

The table lists this clonotype with many counts. The V gene is TRBV9, the J gene TRBJ2-6; TRBD1 agrees at 8 bases. Germline V gives CDR1 SGDLS, CDR2 YYNGEE. After removal of 2 bases from V and 2 bases from J, the junction contained 0 bases not matched to a gene. The CDR3 is 15 amino acids. This CDR3 reads CASSVTGAGANVLTF. In nucleotides, the CDR3 is TGTGCCAGCAGCGTGACAGGGGCTGGGGCCAACGTCCTGACTTTC.

This clonotype was observed a handful of times. The chain recombines TRBV12-3 or TRBV12-4 with TRBJ2-3; 9 nucleotides match TRBD2. Trimming took 6 bases from V and 1 from J; bases not matched to a gene: 5. This CDR3 spans 15 amino acids. CDR3 DNA: TGTGCCAGCAGCCAAGCGGGAGGACGCACAGATACGCAGTATTTT. Amino acid sequence: CASSQAGGRTDTQYF.

This clonotype was recorded many times. This chain uses TRBV2 with TRBJ2-7; D is perhaps TRBD1 (6 bases). There are 13 residues in the CDR3. The germline V and J ends were trimmed by 8 bases and 2 bases, with 13 bases remaining between them. CDR1 is SNHLY, CDR2 FYNNEI, per germline. The CDR3 sequence: CASQTGSAYEQYF. Written as DNA, the CDR3 is TGTGCCAGCCAGACAGGTAGCGCCTACGAGCAGTACTTC.

This clonotype came up a few times. The chain carries TRBV9 and TRBJ2-3; 13 bases fit TRBD2. This CDR3 has 16 residues. Germline loops: CDR1 SGDLS, CDR2 YYNGEE. V lost 3 bases to trimming and J lost 4 bases; unmatched junction nucleotides: 5. CDR3 in amino acids: CASSAGLAGVSDTQYF. The CDR3 DNA reads as TGTGCCAGCAGCGCCGGACTAGCGGGAGTCTCAGATACGCAGTATTTT.

This clonotype occurred a few times. The rearrangement links TRBV10-3 to TRBJ2-3, with 9 bases aligning to TRBD2. Per germline, CDR1 ENHRY and CDR2 SYGVKD. This CDR3 has 17 amino acids. J gave up 0 bases and V 2 bases, and 6 bases lay outside the gene matches. The CDR3 DNA is TGTGCCATCAGTGAGAGATCTAGCGGGGTTAGCACAGATACGCAGTATTTT. Translated, it gives CAISERSSGVSTDTQYF.

The chain employs TRBV7-3 and TRBJ2-7; D is undetermined. CDR1 and CDR2 (germline): SGHTA, FQGTGA. This CDR3 is built from 16 residues. The V end lost 4 bases, the J end lost 3 bases, and 19 bases lay between the germline ends. The CDR3 loop reads CASSSPNIFLVYEQYF. CDR3 in DNA: TGTGCCAGCAGCTCACCTAACATTTTTTTGGTCTACGAGCAGTACTTC.

The chain combines TRBV2 with TRBJ1-6; 7 bases line up with TRBD1. This CDR3 spans 17 amino acids. J was trimmed by 1 base and V by 1 base; bases with no gene match: 4. CDR1 is SNHLY and CDR2 is FYNNEI in the germline V gene. The CDR3 here is CASSEEQGISYNSPLHF. CDR3 in DNA: TGTGCCAGCAGTGAAGAACAGGGGATTTCCTATAATTCACCCCTCCACTTT.

Details on this clonotype: Compared with germline, one end of the junction differs, possibly owing to a read error. This sequence joins TRBV19 and TRBJ2-1; D not certain. The CDR3 is 12 amino acids. CDR1 and CDR2 (germline): LNHDA, SQIVND (reference sequence). The CDR3 protein is CASSPRRNEQFF. As DNA, the CDR3 is TGTGCCAGTAGTCCCCGTCGCAATGAACAGTTCTTC. The complete variable domain, with remaining parts taken from reference TRBV19 and TRBJ2-1, reads DGGITQSPKYLFRKEGQNVTLSCEQNLNHDAMYWYRQDPGQGLRLIYYSQIVNDFQKGDIAEGYSVSREKKESFPLTVTSAQKNPTAFYLCASSPRRNEQFFGPGTRLTVL.

This clonotype was recorded a few times. The chain carries TRBV20-1 and TRBJ2-3; D remains ambiguous. The CDR3 contains 15 residues. The germline CDR1 and CDR2 sequences are DFQATT and SNEGSKA (reference sequence). V lost 1 base and J lost 2, with 13 bases in between. The CDR3, as DNA: TGCAGTGCTAGAGCGATGGGCGTTTACACAGATACGCAGTATTTT. As protein: CSARAMGVYTDTQYF.

Details on this clonotype: A clone one base away is much larger, so this may be a read error. V usage is TRBV30 and J usage is TRBJ1-1; D is uncertain. The CDR3 length is 11 residues. Germline V gene data show CDR1 as GTSNPN and CDR2 as SVGIG (reference sequence). The CDR3 sequence: CPQEPNTEAFF. In DNA, the CDR3 is TGTCCCCAGGAACCGAACACTGAAGCTTTCTTT.

This clonotype has just a few counts. This chain joins TRBV6-1 and TRBJ1-3; D ambiguous. CDR1 and CDR2 from the germline V gene are MNHNS and SASEGT. V was shortened by 1 base and J by 0 bases, with 4 bases between the two germline ends. This CDR3 is built from 14 residues. CDR3 in amino acids: CASSEVGSGNTIYF. CDR3 coding DNA: TGTGCCAGCAGTGAAGTAGGCTCTGGAAACACCATATATTTT.

This chain uses TRBV5-1 with TRBJ2-3; D remains unclear. The V gene lost 0 bases and the J gene lost 2 bases, with 13 bases spanning the gap. Germline CDR1 SGHRS, CDR2 YFSETQ. The CDR3 covers 16 residues. Here the CDR3 DNA reads TGCGCCAGCAGCTTGGCGGGCGACTTCCTCACAGATACGCAGTATTTT. Translation: CASSLAGDFLTDTQYF. The full variable domain, with the rest looked up from reference TRBV5-1 and TRBJ2-3, is KAGVTQTPRYLIKTRGQQVTLSCSPISGHRSVSWYQQTPGQGLQFLFEYFSETQRNKGNFPGRFSGRQFSNSRSEMNVSTLELGDSALYLCASSLAGDFLTDTQYFGPGTRLTVL.

This clonotype was seen more than once but under ten times. A read error may produce the germline difference seen at one junction end. The V call is TRBV30, the J call TRBJ2-1, with 14 bases fitting TRBD2. Germline CDR1 and CDR2: GTSNPN and SVGIG (reference sequence). The length of the CDR3 is 14 residues. The CDR3 nucleotides read TGCGGACTAGCGGGAGGTTCTTCCTACAATGAGCAGTTCTTC. This gives the protein CGLAGGSSYNEQFF.

This clonotype has a count of ten or more. The J gene is TRBJ2-4, the V gene TRBV20-1; D possibly corresponds to TRBD2 (6 bases). Germline V gene lookup returns CDR1 DFQATT and CDR2 SNEGSKA (reference sequence). The CDR3 runs to 13 residues. Trimming pared 3 bases from V and 12 bases from J, leaving 18 bases between. The CDR3 DNA is TGCAGTGCTAGCTCCGCCCGGGGGTCGTCTCAGTACTTC. Its protein is CSASSARGSSQYF.

This clonotype has a count of ten or more. This rearrangement joins TRBV30 to TRBJ2-1; perhaps TRBD2 as D (6 bases). Germline loops: CDR1 GTSNPN, CDR2 SVGIG (reference sequence). CDR3 length equals 14 residues. Trimming took off 1 base at V and 4 bases at J, with 11 bases between the two ends. DNA for the CDR3: TGTGCCTGGAGTGACCTGGCGGGGTACAATGAGCAGTTCTTC. The encoded protein is CAWSDLAGYNEQFF.

This clonotype occurred a few times. J is TRBJ2-3 and V is TRBV5-1; D not resolved. Per germline, CDR1 SGHRS and CDR2 YFSETQ. The CDR3 length is 13 residues. Trimming cost V 3 bases and J 5 bases, with 10 bases left between them. In DNA form, the CDR3 reads TGCGCCAGCAGCTCCCAATGGGGAGATACGCAGTATTTT. It yields the protein CASSSQWGDTQYF.

Only a few counts were recorded for this clonotype. V and J are TRBV7-9 and TRBJ2-1, with D perhaps TRBD2 (6 bases). The CDR3 spans 14 residues. Germline CDR1 SEHNR, CDR2 FQNEAQ (reference sequence). V dropped 6 bases and J dropped 9 bases, with 18 bases sitting between them. The CDR3 DNA follows: TGTGCCAGCAGTTCCACTAGCACAATGGGTGAGCAGTTCTTC. Its translation is CASSSTSTMGEQFF.

This clonotype has just a few counts. The rearrangement joins TRBV4-1 to TRBJ1-4, with D tentatively TRBD1 (5 bases). The CDR3 has 15 residues. V gave up 0 bases and J gave up 8 bases, with 13 bases separating them. Germline V lookup: CDR1 MGHRA, CDR2 YSYEKL. The CDR3 sequence is CASSQDRGGGEKLFF. In DNA, the CDR3 is TGCGCCAGCAGCCAAGATAGGGGTGGAGGCGAAAAACTGTTTTTT.

This clonotype was counted at least ten times. The chain links TRBV7-3 to TRBJ2-1; possibly TRBD1 for D (5 bases). Trimming stripped 4 bases from V and 2 bases from J, with 12 bases between. Germline V gene sequence: CDR1 SGHTA, CDR2 FQGTGA. The CDR3 covers 15 residues. The chain's CDR3 is CASSSARAAYNEQFF. In DNA form, the CDR3 reads TGTGCCAGCAGCTCGGCCAGGGCGGCCTACAATGAGCAGTTCTTC.

This sequence joins TRBV27 and TRBJ2-7, with 8 bases aligning to TRBD1. Germline trimming cut 0 bases from V and 7 bases from J; bases unmatched to any gene: 8. CDR3 size: 15 residues. In germline, CDR1 is MNHEY, CDR2 SMNVEV (reference sequence). CDR3 sequence (DNA): TGTGCCAGCAGTTTATCCACAGGGGGGTTGGGGGAGCAGTACTTC. Translation: CASSLSTGGLGEQYF.

This clonotype has ten or more counts. V and J are TRBV12-3 or TRBV12-4 and TRBJ2-7; D possibly corresponds to TRBD1 (5 bases). Trimming took 6 bases from V and 3 from J, leaving 12 bases between them. This CDR3 contains 13 residues. This chain's CDR3 is CASSLPGRYEQYF. The DNA for the CDR3 is TGTGCCAGCAGCCTACCAGGGCGCTACGAGCAGTACTTC.

This clonotype was seen ten or more times. The V and J genes are TRBV7-8 and TRBJ1-1; D is perhaps TRBD1 (6 bases). Trimming took 1 base from V and 3 from J, leaving 12 bases between them. This CDR3 region has 15 residues. Germline V CDR1 and CDR2: SGHVS, FQNEAQ. CDR3: CASSLDRGPDTEAFF. Written as DNA, the CDR3 is TGTGCCAGCAGCTTAGATCGGGGGCCCGACACTGAAGCTTTCTTT.

Ten or more counts support this clonotype. The rearrangement links TRBV5-1 to TRBJ2-1, with D possibly being TRBD1 (5 bases). Trimming took off 0 bases at V and 2 bases at J, with 9 bases between the two ends. The CDR3 runs 15 residues. CDR1 SGHRS and CDR2 YFSETQ come from the germline V gene. The DNA for the CDR3 is TGCGCCAGCAGCTTGGAGACAGCTGCCTACAATGAGCAGTTCTTC. Residues: CASSLETAAYNEQFF.

This clonotype has only a few counts. The chain employs TRBV7-9 and TRBJ1-1; no clear D gene. Trimming removed 5 bases from V and 1 base from J, with 14 bases in between. This CDR3 is 15 amino acids long. Germline-derived CDR1 and CDR2 are SEHNR and FQNEAQ (reference sequence). The CDR3: CASSAPSGPNTEAFF. The CDR3, as DNA: TGTGCCAGCAGCGCCCCCTCAGGTCCGAACACTGAAGCTTTCTTT.

Ten or more counts support this clonotype. The chain combines TRBV3-1 with TRBJ2-3, with a weak D call TRBD2 (6 bases). Germline V gene lookup returns CDR1 LGHDT and CDR2 YNNKEL (reference sequence). V lost 4 bases and J 7 bases, leaving 18 bases between the germline ends. CDR3 length equals 15 residues. CDR3 nucleotides: TGTGCCAGCAGCCCCTCCGGGCGGGAAGCAAATACGCAGTATTTT. Translation: CASSPSGREANTQYF.

The rearrangement uses TRBV6-1 and TRBJ1-1; D is unresolved. V was cut by 2 bases and J by 4 bases, with 8 bases left in between. This CDR3 has 13 residues. Germline CDR1 is MNHNS and CDR2 is SASEGT. CDR3 in amino acids: CASSENPGTEAFF. CDR3 DNA: TGTGCCAGCAGTGAAAATCCGGGCACTGAAGCTTTCTTT.

V is TRBV7-9 and J is TRBJ2-7; 9 bases are a match to TRBD1. CDR1 is SEHNR and CDR2 is FQNEAQ in the germline V gene (reference sequence). V was clipped by 6 bases and J by 0 bases; unmatched bases: 6. The CDR3 is made up of 15 amino acids. The CDR3 DNA reads as TGTGCCAGCAGTTTTGGGACAGGGAGCTCCTACGAGCAGTACTTC. This sequence encodes CASSFGTGSSYEQYF. The whole variable domain, remainder taken from reference TRBV7-9 and TRBJ2-7, is DTGVSQNPRHKITKRGQNVTFRCDPISEHNRLYWYRQTLGQGPEFLTYFQNEAQLEKSRLLSDRFSAERPKGSFSTLEIQRTEQGDSAMYLCASSFGTGSSYEQYFGPGTRLTVT.

The J gene is TRBJ2-1, the V gene TRBV9; 9 nucleotides match TRBD2. There are 17 residues in the CDR3. J gave up 4 bases and V 0 bases, and 8 bases lay outside the gene matches. The germline gives CDR1 SGDLS, CDR2 YYNGEE. The CDR3 reads CASSVDPAGGNYNEQFF. The CDR3 bases are TGTGCCAGCAGCGTAGATCCCGCGGGAGGGAATTACAATGAGCAGTTCTTC. The full variable domain, its missing parts supplied by reference TRBV9 and TRBJ2-1, is DSGVTQTPKHLITATGQRVTLRCSPRSGDLSVYWYQQSLDQGLQFLIQYYNGEERAKGNILERFSAQQFPDLHSELNLSSLELGDSALYFCASSVDPAGGNYNEQFFGPGTRLTVL.